A single sample gave rise to the 26 T cell receptor beta chains below, sequenced in a study of CD8 T cells in ankylosing spondylitis. TCRdb called the 5' RACE reads again in MiXCR, with one record for every CDR3 protein. This sample has about 350,000 distinct CDR3 sequences, with 20% found just once. Material for sequencing was blood, either unsorted or a sorted T cell fraction (not recorded which). The receptors shown here come from a male donor with ankylosing spondylitis or in good health (not recorded which).

The gene calls are TRBV5-6 and TRBJ2-3; perhaps TRBD1 as D (5 bases). Germline V gene lookup returns CDR1 SGHDT and CDR2 YYEEEE. The CDR3 length is 15 residues. With 4 bases removed from V and 2 bases from J, the gap between germline ends came to 14 bases. The CDR3 DNA is TGTGCCAGCAGCATTGATGGGGCCACCACAGATACGCAGTATTTT. The encoded protein is CASSIDGATTDTQYF.

The table lists this clonotype with many counts. The rearrangement links TRBV10-1 to TRBJ2-3, with 8 bases fitting TRBD2. The CDR3 contains 15 residues. Germline CDR1 is WNHNN and CDR2 is SYGVQD (reference sequence). Germline trimming cut 2 bases from V and 6 bases from J; bases unmatched to any gene: 7. CDR3 sequence reads: CASSERVGGADTQYF. The DNA for the CDR3 is TGCGCCAGCAGTGAGCGGGTCGGGGGGGCCGATACGCAGTATTTT.

This sequence joins TRBV27 and TRBJ2-7; D may be TRBD1 (6 bases). The CDR3 consists of 13 residues. Deletions cut 6 bases from V and 2 bases from J, with 11 bases between. CDR1 is MNHEY, CDR2 SMNVEV, per germline (reference sequence). The CDR3 protein is CASRWTVAYEQYF. DNA for the CDR3: TGTGCCAGCAGGTGGACAGTGGCCTACGAGCAGTACTTC.

This rearrangement joins TRBV6-2 or TRBV6-3 to TRBJ1-4; maybe TRBD1 (6 bases). CDR3 size: 16 residues. Germline V CDR1 and CDR2: MNHEY, SVGEGT. With 4 bases removed from V and 8 bases from J, the gap between germline ends came to 20 bases. The CDR3 region has the DNA TGTGCCAGCAGTTTCGAGGGACAATTTGGACGGGAAAAACTGTTTTTT. Translating it yields CASSFEGQFGREKLFF.

This chain uses TRBV7-9 with TRBJ2-7, with a weak D call TRBD2 (5 bases). Germline V gives CDR1 SEHNR, CDR2 FQNEAQ (reference sequence). This CDR3 has 12 residues. The V end lost 5 bases, the J end lost 4 bases, and 9 bases lay between the germline ends. CDR3: CASSGGLYEQYF. CDR3 sequence (DNA): TGTGCCAGCAGCGGTGGACTGTACGAGCAGTACTTC.

This clonotype was found a few times. The rearrangement joins TRBV20-1 to TRBJ2-1; the match to TRBD2 covers 11 bases. Germline loops: CDR1 DFQATT, CDR2 SNEGSKA (reference sequence). The CDR3 contains 19 residues. The J segment lost 3 bases and the V segment lost 1 base, leaving 14 bases of the junction unmatched. In DNA form, the CDR3 reads TGCAGTGCTAGAGGCGGCGGCCTAGCGGGGGGCGAAAGCTACAATGAGCAGTTCTTC. This encodes CSARGGGLAGGESYNEQFF.

This rearrangement joins TRBV24-1 to TRBJ2-2; D not certain. CDR3 size: 16 residues. V lost 4 bases and J 4 bases, leaving 15 bases between the germline ends. Germline V gene lookup returns CDR1 KGHDR and CDR2 SFDVKD. CDR3 sequence (DNA): TGTGCCACCAGTGACCAGGACGCCTGGGCCACCGGGGAGCTGTTTTTT. Protein sequence: CATSDQDAWATGELFF.

This clonotype was counted only a few times. The chain recombines TRBV7-6 with TRBJ2-7; the D is unclear. Trimming left V 2 bases short and J 2 bases short, with 13 bases between. CDR1 is SGHVS, CDR2 FNYEAQ, per germline. The CDR3 extends over 15 amino acids. The CDR3 DNA reads TGTGCCAGCAGCTTAACGGACGATGGGGCCTACGAGCAGTACTTC. Its protein is CASSLTDDGAYEQYF.

The V gene is TRBV29-1, the J gene TRBJ2-7; D unresolved. Germline CDR1 reads SQVTM; CDR2 reads ANQGSEA. The CDR3 has 12 residues. The V gene lost 3 bases and the J gene lost 5 bases, with 11 bases spanning the gap. CDR3 region: CSVEVTSHEQYF. In nucleotides, the CDR3 is TGCAGCGTTGAGGTCACATCCCACGAGCAGTACTTC.

Concerning this clonotype itself: Germline is not matched at one junction end, which may reflect a read error. The chain recombines TRBV25-1 with TRBJ2-5; D is possibly TRBD2 (6 bases). In germline, CDR1 is MGHDK, CDR2 SYGVNS. The CDR3 has 14 amino acids. The CDR3 protein is CASSEWGDQETQYF. CDR3 coding DNA: TGTGCCAGCAGTGAATGGGGGGACCAGGAGACCCAGTACTTC.

The gene calls are TRBV20-1 and TRBJ1-2, with 8 bases lining up with TRBD1. V shed 0 bases, J shed 6 bases, and the junction held 6 bases outside the gene matches. The germline V gene encodes CDR1 DFQATT and CDR2 SNEGSKA (reference sequence). The CDR3 spans 14 residues. CDR3: CSARDLQGANGYTF. DNA of the CDR3: TGCAGTGCTAGAGATCTTCAGGGGGCAAATGGCTACACCTTC.

V usage is TRBV5-1 and J usage is TRBJ2-1; D uncertain. The CDR3 contains 14 residues. Germline V lookup: CDR1 SGHRS, CDR2 YFSETQ. The V and J ends lost 4 bases and 6 bases respectively, with 14 bases between them. CDR3 residues: CASSPGGALNEQFF. For the CDR3, the DNA is TGCGCCAGCAGCCCCGGTGGAGCCCTCAATGAGCAGTTCTTC.

This clonotype was picked up a small number of times. The rearrangement uses TRBV4-1 and TRBJ1-1; D gene ambiguous. Germline V gives CDR1 MGHRA, CDR2 YSYEKL. V was clipped by 4 bases and J by 1 base, with 7 bases between them. CDR3 length: 13 residues. CDR3 nucleotides: TGCGCCAGCAGCCTGACACAGAACACTGAAGCTTTCTTT. Translated, it gives CASSLTQNTEAFF.

This clonotype was detected only a few times. The V gene is TRBV10-3, the J gene TRBJ2-2; the match to TRBD1 covers 9 bases. The CDR3 covers 15 residues. After removal of 3 bases from V and 5 bases from J, the junction contained 4 bases not matched to a gene. CDR1 and CDR2 from the germline V gene are ENHRY and SYGVKD. The CDR3 region is CAISEPDRGTGELFF. CDR3 nucleotides: TGTGCCATCAGTGAACCGGACAGGGGAACCGGGGAGCTGTTTTTT.

This clonotype has more than one count but fewer than ten. The chain employs TRBV12-3 or TRBV12-4 and TRBJ2-7; TRBD1 might be the D (6 bases). The CDR3 has 14 amino acids. The V end lost 5 bases, the J end lost 2 bases, and 13 bases lay between the germline ends. The CDR3 nucleotides are TGTGCCAGCAGTACCGGGGACAACGCCTACGAGCAGTACTTC. This gives the protein CASSTGDNAYEQYF.

This clonotype showed up just a few times. The chain combines TRBV7-9 with TRBJ1-4, with D hard to call. This CDR3 is built from 13 residues. Germline V gene sequence: CDR1 SEHNR, CDR2 FQNEAQ (reference sequence). V gave up 2 bases and J gave up 5 bases, with 6 bases separating them. The CDR3 bases are TGTGCCAGCAGCTTACACGGGAATGAAAAACTGTTTTTT. This codes for CASSLHGNEKLFF.

There are a few counts of this clonotype. The gene calls are TRBV7-9 and TRBJ2-1, with D uncertain. This CDR3 has 11 amino acids. Germline CDR1 is SEHNR and CDR2 is FQNEAQ (reference sequence). Trimming shortened V by 7 bases and J by 15 bases, and 16 bases separated the two germline ends. The DNA of the CDR3 is TGTGCCAGCACCGAAGGTCGGTGGGGGTTCTTC. As protein: CASTEGRWGFF. The full variable domain, with the rest looked up from reference TRBV7-9 and TRBJ2-1, is DTGVSQNPRHKITKRGQNVTFRCDPISEHNRLYWYRQTLGQGPEFLTYFQNEAQLEKSRLLSDRFSAERPKGSFSTLEIQRTEQGDSAMYLCASTEGRWGFFGPGTRLTVL.

V usage is TRBV6-1 and J usage is TRBJ2-2; tentative D call: TRBD2 (6 bases). The CDR3 runs to 15 residues. V lost 3 bases and J 1 base, leaving 9 bases between the germline ends. Germline V gene data show CDR1 as MNHNS and CDR2 as SASEGT. CDR3 nucleotide sequence: TGTGCCAGCAGTGACGTAGCGGTGAACACCGGGGAGCTGTTTTTT. Its translation: CASSDVAVNTGELFF.

This clonotype turned up a few times. J is TRBJ2-3 and V is TRBV28; tentative D call: TRBD2 (6 bases). CDR1 and CDR2 (germline): MDHEN, SYDVKM. The CDR3 has 16 residues. Trimming removed 3 bases at V and 4 bases at J, with 17 bases between. In nucleotides, the CDR3 is TGTGCCAGCAGTTTCTCCGGGGCCCGCGGGGCAGATACGCAGTATTTT. It specifies CASSFSGARGADTQYF.

Ten or more counts support this clonotype. The chain has TRBV6-5 and TRBJ2-7; D gene unclear. V lost 2 bases and J lost 2, with 13 bases in between. This CDR3 is built from 15 residues. From germline, CDR1 is MNHEY and CDR2 SVGAGI. CDR3 DNA sequence: TGTGCCAGCAGTTACGGGCCCGATTTAACCTACGAGCAGTACTTC. Its translation: CASSYGPDLTYEQYF.

This clonotype was found a few times. The chain recombines TRBV12-3 or TRBV12-4 with TRBJ1-1; tentatively, D is TRBD1 (5 bases). The CDR3 contains 12 residues. The V gene lost 3 bases and the J gene lost 10 bases, with 12 bases spanning the gap. The CDR3 loop reads CASSFTGGPAFF. The CDR3 DNA reads TGTGCCAGCAGTTTCACGGGGGGACCAGCTTTCTTT.

This clonotype was seen just once. The genes are TRBV29-1 and TRBJ2-2; D unclear. V gave up 4 bases and J gave up 4 bases, with 4 bases separating them. CDR3 length: 11 residues. In germline, CDR1 is SQVTM, CDR2 ANQGSEA. DNA for the CDR3: TGCAGCGTTGGGGGCACCGGGGAGCTGTTTTTT. Protein: CSVGGTGELFF.

The J gene is TRBJ1-4, the V gene TRBV10-3; TRBD1 might be the D (5 bases). Trimming took off 3 bases at V and 4 bases at J, with 12 bases between the two ends. Germline V lookup: CDR1 ENHRY, CDR2 SYGVKD. The CDR3 length is 15 residues. This CDR3 is CAISDEGDLNEKLFF. The CDR3 coding sequence is TGTGCCATCAGTGATGAAGGGGACCTTAATGAAAAACTGTTTTTT.

J is TRBJ2-7 and V is TRBV29-1, with D perhaps TRBD1 (6 bases). The CDR3 sequence is 11 residues long. Germline V gives CDR1 SQVTM, CDR2 ANQGSEA. The V end was cut by 7 bases, the J end by 7 bases, with 14 bases between. The CDR3 DNA is TGCAGCGCCCTGAGGGGGAATGAGCAGTACTTC. Translating it yields CSALRGNEQYF.

This clonotype has just a few counts. This rearrangement joins TRBV21-1 to TRBJ1-3; the tabulated D call, TRBD1, remains unverified against the DNA. TRBV21-1 counts as a pseudogene. This CDR3 has 16 amino acids. The CDR3 sequence is CASIFQEDRDGNTIYF. The DNA for the CDR3 is TGTGCCAGCATCTTTCAAGAGGACAGGGACGGAAACACCATATATTTT.

This clonotype was observed a handful of times. The V and J genes are TRBV7-8 and TRBJ2-1; 14 bases agree with TRBD2. Germline V gives CDR1 SGHVS, CDR2 FQNEAQ. This CDR3 region has 19 residues. With 5 bases clipped from V and 0 bases from J, the junction kept 9 bases outside the gene matches. This chain's CDR3 is CASSPGLAGAQSSYNEQFF. CDR3 bases: TGTGCCAGCAGCCCGGGACTAGCGGGGGCCCAGAGCTCCTACAATGAGCAGTTCTTC.